A selection of T cell receptor beta chains follows, all from one sample in a study of blood T cell repertoires in COVID-19. Data came from immunoSEQ multiplex PCR; TCRdb stores just in-frame clones and leaves some out. Among 110,000 or so clones listed, around nine tenths were seen once. Sequenced: peripheral blood. All receptors come from a woman aged 50 to 60 with acute or convalescent COVID-19. CDR3s include the opening cysteine and the closing phenylalanine or tryptophan. Each record gives: D gene, clone size, CDR3 length, J gene, V gene, CDR3 protein, CDR3 DNA. The D gene is left open where the match is weak. Size tells how often a clone was seen (once, few, many) or the class of an expanded clone, and some rows leave it out.

d_gene: .
abundance: .
len: 14
j_gene: TRBJ1-2
v_gene: TRBV6-2/TRBV6-3
CDR3aa: CASSRGAQVEGYTF
CDR3nt: TGTGCCAGCAGTCGGGGGGCACAGGTTGAGGGCTACACCTTC

d_gene: .
abundance: .
len: 14
j_gene: TRBJ1-3
v_gene: TRBV5-1
CDR3aa: CASSTAGSGNTIYF
CDR3nt: TGCGCCAGCAGCACAGCGGGTTCTGGAAACACCATATATTTT

d_gene: TRBD1
abundance: .
len: 18
j_gene: TRBJ1-5
v_gene: TRBV24-1
CDR3aa: CATSEAGTATDSNQPQHF
CDR3nt: TGTGCCACCAGTGAGGCAGGGACAGCGACTGATAGCAATCAGCCCCAGCATTTT

d_gene: TRBD2
abundance: .
len: 15
j_gene: TRBJ2-1
v_gene: TRBV11-3
CDR3aa: CASSLGASGVNEQFF
CDR3nt: TGTGCCAGCAGCTTAGGGGCTAGCGGGGTCAATGAGCAGTTCTTC

d_gene: TRBD1
abundance: .
len: 15
j_gene: TRBJ2-2
v_gene: TRBV5-1
CDR3aa: CASSSTGESTGELFF
CDR3nt: TGCGCCAGCAGCTCGACAGGGGAGAGCACCGGGGAGCTGTTTTTT

d_gene: TRBD1
abundance: .
len: 17
j_gene: TRBJ1-1
v_gene: TRBV7-2
CDR3aa: CASSFGTGLKGWPEAFF
CDR3nt: TGTGCCAGCAGCTTCGGGACAGGGCTTAAGGGGTGGCCTGAAGCTTTCTTT

d_gene: TRBD2
abundance: .
len: 15
j_gene: TRBJ2-7
v_gene: TRBV10-3
CDR3aa: CAISGTTSGSYEQYF
CDR3nt: TGTGCCATCAGTGGGACGACTAGCGGCTCCTACGAGCAGTACTTC

d_gene: .
abundance: few
len: 15
j_gene: TRBJ1-2
v_gene: TRBV6-2/TRBV6-3
CDR3aa: CASSFPDRRGYGYTF
CDR3nt: TGTGCCAGCAGCTTCCCCGACCGGCGGGGTTATGGCTACACCTTC

d_gene: .
abundance: once
len: 17
j_gene: TRBJ2-1
v_gene: TRBV4-3
CDR3aa: CASSQTLLRLSYNEQFF
CDR3nt: TGCGCCAGCAGCCAAACTCTTTTGAGGCTTTCCTACAATGAGCAGTTCTTC

d_gene: TRBD1
abundance: .
len: 15
j_gene: TRBJ1-2
v_gene: TRBV18
CDR3aa: CASSPVDRENYGYTF
CDR3nt: TGTGCCAGCTCACCAGTCGACAGGGAGAACTATGGCTACACCTTC

d_gene: .
abundance: .
len: 13
j_gene: TRBJ1-2
v_gene: TRBV28
CDR3aa: CASSSGGNYGYTF
CDR3nt: TGTGCCAGCAGTTCGGGTGGGAACTATGGCTACACCTTC

d_gene: .
abundance: .
len: 13
j_gene: TRBJ1-5
v_gene: TRBV4-1
CDR3aa: CASSQERERPQHF
CDR3nt: TGCGCCAGCAGCCAAGAGAGGGAACGGCCCCAGCATTTT

d_gene: TRBD2
abundance: once
len: 16
j_gene: TRBJ2-2
v_gene: TRBV7-9
CDR3aa: CASSPRTSWDTGELFF
CDR3nt: TGTGCCAGCAGCCCGAGGACTAGTTGGGACACCGGGGAGCTGTTTTTT

d_gene: .
abundance: .
len: 15
j_gene: TRBJ1-2
v_gene: TRBV4-3
CDR3aa: CASSPAAGYVYGYTF
CDR3nt: TGCGCCAGCAGCCCGGCGGCGGGCTATGTCTATGGCTACACCTTC

d_gene: .
abundance: .
len: 14
j_gene: TRBJ1-6
v_gene: TRBV10-3
CDR3aa: CAISERAVNSPLHF
CDR3nt: TGTGCCATCAGTGAGCGCGCTGTTAATTCACCCCTCCACTTT

d_gene: TRBD2
abundance: .
len: 18
j_gene: TRBJ2-3
v_gene: TRBV15
CDR3aa: CATSRGTSGGKRTDTQYF
CDR3nt: TGTGCCACCAGCAGAGGGACTAGCGGGGGTAAGAGGACAGATACGCAGTATTTT

d_gene: TRBD2
abundance: .
len: 15
j_gene: TRBJ2-7
v_gene: TRBV5-5
CDR3aa: CASSLGAGGPYEQYF
CDR3nt: TGTGCCAGCAGCTTGGGTGCGGGAGGCCCCTACGAGCAGTACTTC

d_gene: .
abundance: .
len: 12
j_gene: TRBJ1-2
v_gene: TRBV19
CDR3aa: CASSSPPDGYTF
CDR3nt: TGTGCCAGTAGTAGTCCTCCAGATGGCTACACCTTC

d_gene: .
abundance: once
len: 16
j_gene: TRBJ1-3
v_gene: TRBV6-5
CDR3aa: CASSWDGGVSGNTIYF
CDR3nt: TGTGCCAGCAGTTGGGATGGGGGGGTCTCTGGAAACACCATATATTTT

d_gene: .
abundance: .
len: 13
j_gene: TRBJ2-5
v_gene: TRBV6-5
CDR3aa: CASTRTASETQYF
CDR3nt: TGTGCCAGCACCCGGACAGCTTCGGAGACCCAGTACTTC

d_gene: .
abundance: .
len: 13
j_gene: TRBJ1-2
v_gene: TRBV10-2
CDR3aa: CASLGAANYGYTF
CDR3nt: TGCGCCAGCCTGGGGGCAGCAAACTATGGCTACACCTTC

d_gene: TRBD2
abundance: .
len: 15
j_gene: TRBJ2-3
v_gene: TRBV9
CDR3aa: CASSVGSGGQDTQYF
CDR3nt: TGTGCCAGCAGCGTAGGCAGCGGGGGGCAAGATACGCAGTATTTT

d_gene: TRBD2
abundance: .
len: 14
j_gene: TRBJ2-5
v_gene: TRBV11-2
CDR3aa: CASTRLAGQETQYF
CDR3nt: TGTGCCAGCACCCGACTAGCGGGGCAAGAGACCCAGTACTTC

d_gene: TRBD2
abundance: .
len: 16
j_gene: TRBJ2-7
v_gene: TRBV7-2
CDR3aa: CASSLSSGGDLYEQYF
CDR3nt: TGTGCCAGCAGCCTATCTAGCGGGGGGGATCTATACGAGCAGTACTTC